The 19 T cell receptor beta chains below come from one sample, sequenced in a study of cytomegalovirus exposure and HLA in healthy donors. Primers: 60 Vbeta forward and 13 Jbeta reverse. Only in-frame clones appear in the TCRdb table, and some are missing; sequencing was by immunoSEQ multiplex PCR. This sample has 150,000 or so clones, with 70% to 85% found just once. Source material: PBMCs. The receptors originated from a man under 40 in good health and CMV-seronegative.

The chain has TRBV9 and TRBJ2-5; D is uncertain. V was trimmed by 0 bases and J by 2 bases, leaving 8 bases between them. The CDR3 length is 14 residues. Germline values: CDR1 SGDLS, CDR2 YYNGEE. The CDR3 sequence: CASSVGSLQETQYF. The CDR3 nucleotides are TGTGCCAGCAGCGTAGGCTCACTTCAAGAGACCCAGTACTTC.

CDR3 region: CASSSGGMGYEQYF. Here the CDR3 DNA reads TGTGCCAGCAGTTCAGGGGGCATGGGCTACGAGCAGTACTTC. The chain carries TRBV6-5 and TRBJ2-7, with 8 bases matching TRBD1. CDR3 length equals 14 residues. CDR1 MNHEY and CDR2 SVGAGI come from the germline V gene. Trimming at V came to 4 bases and at J to 3 bases, leaving 5 bases not matched to a gene.

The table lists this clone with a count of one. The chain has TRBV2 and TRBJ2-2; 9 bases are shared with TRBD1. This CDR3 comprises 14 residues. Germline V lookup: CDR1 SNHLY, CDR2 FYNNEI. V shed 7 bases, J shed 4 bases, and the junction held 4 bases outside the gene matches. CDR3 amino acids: CASKDRGSTGELFF. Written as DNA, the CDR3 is TGTGCCAGCAAGGACAGGGGCAGCACCGGGGAGCTGTTTTTT.

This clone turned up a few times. CDR3 in amino acids: CASSFGTGAREQYF. The CDR3 DNA is TGTGCCAGCAGCTTCGGGACAGGGGCTCGGGAGCAGTACTTC. J is TRBJ2-7 and V is TRBV7-9; the match to TRBD1 covers 10 bases. Per germline, CDR1 SEHNR and CDR2 FQNEAQ (reference sequence). This CDR3 has 14 residues. Unmatched junction bases numbered 6, after V lost 3 bases and J lost 7 bases.

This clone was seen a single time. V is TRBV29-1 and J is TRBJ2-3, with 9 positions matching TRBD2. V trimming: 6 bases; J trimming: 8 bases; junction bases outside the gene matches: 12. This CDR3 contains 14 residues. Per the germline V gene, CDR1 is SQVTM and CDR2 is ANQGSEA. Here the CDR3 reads CSVEFGGGAGTQYF. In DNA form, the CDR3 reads TGCAGCGTGGAGTTTGGCGGGGGGGCCGGTACGCAGTATTTT.

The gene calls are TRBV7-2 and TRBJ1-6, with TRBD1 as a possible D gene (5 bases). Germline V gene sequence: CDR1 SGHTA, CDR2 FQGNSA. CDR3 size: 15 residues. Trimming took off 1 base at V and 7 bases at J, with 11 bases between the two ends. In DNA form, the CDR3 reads TGTGCCAGCAGCTTAGAGGCCAGGGTGAATTCACCCCTCCACTTT. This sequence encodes CASSLEARVNSPLHF.

In DNA form, the CDR3 reads TGTGCCAGCAGCCTAGTCGACAGGGCGAATGAAAAACTGTTTTTT. This gives the protein CASSLVDRANEKLFF. The rearrangement joins TRBV7-9 to TRBJ1-4; 7 bases fit TRBD1. Germline CDR1 SEHNR, CDR2 FQNEAQ (reference sequence). This CDR3 comprises 15 residues. Unmatched junction bases numbered 8, after V lost 5 bases and J lost 5 bases. Together with reference TRBV7-9 and TRBJ1-4, the CDR3 gives the full variable domain: DTGVSQNPRHKITKRGQNVTFRCDPISEHNRLYWYRQTLGQGPEFLTYFQNEAQLEKSRLLSDRFSAERPKGSFSTLEIQRTEQGDSAMYLCASSLVDRANEKLFFGSGTQLSVL.

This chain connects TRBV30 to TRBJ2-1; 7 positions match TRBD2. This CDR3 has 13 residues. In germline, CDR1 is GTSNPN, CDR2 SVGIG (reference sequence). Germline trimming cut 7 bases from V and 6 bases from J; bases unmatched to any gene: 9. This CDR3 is CASTSVGSNEQFF. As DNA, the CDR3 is TGTGCCTCTACTAGCGTGGGGTCCAATGAGCAGTTCTTC.

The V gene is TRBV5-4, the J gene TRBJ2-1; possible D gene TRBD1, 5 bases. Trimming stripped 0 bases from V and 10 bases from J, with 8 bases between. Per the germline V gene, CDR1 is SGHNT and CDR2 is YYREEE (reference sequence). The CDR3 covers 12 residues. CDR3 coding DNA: TGTGCCAGCAGCTTGGGGGGCGGCGAGCAGTTCTTC. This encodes CASSLGGGEQFF.

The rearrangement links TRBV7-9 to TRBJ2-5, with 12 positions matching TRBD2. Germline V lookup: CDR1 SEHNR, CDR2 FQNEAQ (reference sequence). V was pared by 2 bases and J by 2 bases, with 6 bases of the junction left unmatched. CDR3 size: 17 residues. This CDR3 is CASSLIHTSGGQETQYF. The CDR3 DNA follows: TGTGCCAGCAGCTTAATACACACTAGCGGGGGGCAAGAGACCCAGTACTTC.

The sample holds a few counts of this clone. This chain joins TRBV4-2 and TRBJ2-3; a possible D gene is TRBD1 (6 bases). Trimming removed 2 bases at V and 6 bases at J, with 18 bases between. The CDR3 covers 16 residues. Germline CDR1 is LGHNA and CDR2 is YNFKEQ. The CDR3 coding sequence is TGTGCCAGCAGCCAACAACTACAACAGGGTTCGGATACGCAGTATTTT. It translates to CASSQQLQQGSDTQYF.

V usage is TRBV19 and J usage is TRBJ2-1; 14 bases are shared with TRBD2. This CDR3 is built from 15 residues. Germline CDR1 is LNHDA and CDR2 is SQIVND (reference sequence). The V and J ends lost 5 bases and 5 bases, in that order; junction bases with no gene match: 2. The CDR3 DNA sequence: TGTGCCAGTAGTTCGGGACTAGCGGGAGACAATGAGCAGTTCTTC. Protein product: CASSSGLAGDNEQFF.

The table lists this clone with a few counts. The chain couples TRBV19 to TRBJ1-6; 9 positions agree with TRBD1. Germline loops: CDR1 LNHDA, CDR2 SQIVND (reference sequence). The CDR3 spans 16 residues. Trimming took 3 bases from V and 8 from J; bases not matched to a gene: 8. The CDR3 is CASSISPGQGDSPLHF. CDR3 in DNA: TGTGCCAGTAGTATTAGTCCGGGACAGGGTGATTCACCCCTCCACTTT.

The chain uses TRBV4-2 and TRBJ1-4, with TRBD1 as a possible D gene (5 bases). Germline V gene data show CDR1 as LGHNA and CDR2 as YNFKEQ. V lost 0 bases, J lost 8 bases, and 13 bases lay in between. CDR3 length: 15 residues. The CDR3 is CASSQERGRNEKLFF. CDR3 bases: TGTGCCAGCAGCCAAGAACGGGGGAGGAACGAAAAACTGTTTTTT.

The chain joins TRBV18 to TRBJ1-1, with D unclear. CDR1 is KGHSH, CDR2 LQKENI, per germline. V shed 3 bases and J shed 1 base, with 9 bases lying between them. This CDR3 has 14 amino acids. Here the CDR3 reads CASSPLAGNTEAFF. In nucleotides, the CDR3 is TGTGCCAGCTCACCTCTGGCTGGGAACACTGAAGCTTTCTTT.

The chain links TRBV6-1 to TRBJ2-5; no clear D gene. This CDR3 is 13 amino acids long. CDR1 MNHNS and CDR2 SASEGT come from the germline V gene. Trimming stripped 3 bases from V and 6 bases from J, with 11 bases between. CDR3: CASSDTFRQTQYF. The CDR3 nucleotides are TGTGCCAGCAGTGACACATTCAGGCAGACCCAGTACTTC.

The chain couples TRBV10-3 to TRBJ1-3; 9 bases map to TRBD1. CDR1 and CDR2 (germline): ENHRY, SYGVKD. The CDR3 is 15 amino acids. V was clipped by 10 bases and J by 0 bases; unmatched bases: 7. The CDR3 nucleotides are TGTGCCACCCGGGACAGGGACCTCTCTGGAAACACCATATATTTT. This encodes CATRDRDLSGNTIYF.

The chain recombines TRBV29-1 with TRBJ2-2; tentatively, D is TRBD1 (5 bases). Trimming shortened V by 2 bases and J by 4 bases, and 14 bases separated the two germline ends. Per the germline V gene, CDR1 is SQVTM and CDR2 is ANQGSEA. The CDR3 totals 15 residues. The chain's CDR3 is CSVESAQGPTGELFF. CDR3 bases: TGCAGCGTTGAATCGGCGCAGGGTCCCACCGGGGAGCTGTTTTTT.

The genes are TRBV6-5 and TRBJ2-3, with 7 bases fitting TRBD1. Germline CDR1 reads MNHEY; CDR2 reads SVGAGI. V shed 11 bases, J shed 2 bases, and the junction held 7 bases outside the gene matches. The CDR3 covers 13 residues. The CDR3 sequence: CAAEDRNTDTQYF. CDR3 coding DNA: TGTGCCGCGGAGGACAGGAACACAGATACGCAGTATTTT.